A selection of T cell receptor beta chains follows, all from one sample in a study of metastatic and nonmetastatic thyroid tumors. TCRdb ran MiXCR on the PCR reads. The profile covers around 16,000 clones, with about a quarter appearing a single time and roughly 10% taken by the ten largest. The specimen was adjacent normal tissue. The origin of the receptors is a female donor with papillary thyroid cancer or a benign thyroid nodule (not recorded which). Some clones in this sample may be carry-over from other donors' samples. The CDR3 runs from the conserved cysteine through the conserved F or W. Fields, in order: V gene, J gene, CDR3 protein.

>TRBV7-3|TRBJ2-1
CASSLRQGTHNEQFF
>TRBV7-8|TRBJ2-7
CASSSLAAYEQYF
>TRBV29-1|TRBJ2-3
CSVYEVTGGDSDTDTQYF
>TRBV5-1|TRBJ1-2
CASSPYRDRAHGYTF
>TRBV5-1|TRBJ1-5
CASSPQGGDQPQHF
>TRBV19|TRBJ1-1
CASSIGRATEAFF
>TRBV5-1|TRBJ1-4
CASSSERGREKLFF
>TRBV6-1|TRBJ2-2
CASSDRDYKNTGELFF
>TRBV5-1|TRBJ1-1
CASSSQGARVNAEAFF
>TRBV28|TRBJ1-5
CASTQGAFNQPQHF
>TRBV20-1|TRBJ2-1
CSALRIAGANEQFF